This T cell receptor (beta chain) was found in a study of blood T cell repertoires in COVID-19. Study as a whole: Samples of COVID-19 (acute and convalescent) were obtained from the United States, Italy and Spain. PBMCs, B-cell-depleted T cells, or T cells were the source of the cDNA or gDNA that made up the material.

This clone was seen a handful of times. In the authors' methods: Nucleated cell number was recorded as an estimate derived from reference gene primer amplification. Clones were read by immunoSEQ multiplex PCR, and TCRdb kept only the in-frame ones, dropping some. V and J calls and clone size are copied from that table; D and trimming were computed from the DNA. The sample yields 84,000 or so clones, more than 65% seen once. V dropped 8 bases and J dropped 2; count of bases not matched to a gene: 3. Per the germline V gene, CDR1 is ENHRY and CDR2 is SYGVKD. CDR3 size: 13 residues. The sequenced material came from peripheral blood. The rearrangement links TRBV10-3 to TRBJ2-7; 10 nucleotides match TRBD1. This sequence was found in a man aged 65 to 79 with acute or convalescent COVID-19. The CDR3 is CAIGGQGAYEQYF. DNA for the CDR3: TGTGCCATCGGCGGACAGGGGGCCTACGAGCAGTACTTC.